This T cell receptor beta chain was profiled in a study of control samples from healthy donors and cancer patients. This clone showed up just a few times. The V and J ends lost 1 base and 8 bases, in that order; junction bases with no gene match: 5. This CDR3 has 16 residues. The V gene's germline CDR1 is SGHNT and CDR2 YENEEA. Some clones are missing from TCRdb's copy, which holds only in-frame ones; the method was immunoSEQ multiplex PCR. The repertoire holds around 200,000 clones, with roughly 91% as singletons. J is TRBJ1-6 and V is TRBV11-3, with 10 bases that match TRBD1. The receptor's source is a woman younger than 45 in good health. The sequencing input was blood. The chain's CDR3 is CASSLVPGTGDSPLHF. The CDR3 nucleotides read TGTGCCAGCAGCTTAGTCCCAGGGACAGGGGATTCACCCCTCCACTTT.